These 30 T cell receptor beta chains were all obtained from the same sample, sequenced in a study of CD8+ T cells in alopecia areata. TCR sequencing used cDNA made by reverse transcription of extracted RNA. Here immunoSEQ multiplex PCR was the method, and the copy in TCRdb shows in-frame clones only, minus some. The sample contains over 150,000 clones, approximately 53% of which appear only once. Treatment defined: oral pan-JAK inhibitor, 5-10 mg twice daily. Sample: CD8+ T cells sorted from blood, taken at week 24, from a patient treated with tofacitinib. The receptors come from a human donor with alopecia areata.

V gene TRBV5-6 combines with J gene TRBJ2-7, with no clear D. Trimming cost V 1 base and J 5 bases, with 7 bases left between them. CDR1 is SGHDT and CDR2 is YYEEEE in the germline V gene. CDR3 size: 12 residues. For the CDR3, the DNA is TGTGCCAGCAGCTTGTACATCAACGAGCAGTACTTC. Translating it yields CASSLYINEQYF.

This clone was seen a few times. This chain uses TRBV7-9 with TRBJ1-4, with 8 bases lining up with TRBD1. Germline lookup yields CDR1 SEHNR and CDR2 FQNEAQ (reference sequence). The CDR3 runs 15 residues. The ends lost 10 bases at V and 5 bases at J; junction bases unmatched: 12. Here the CDR3 reads CATSGTGGRNEKLFF. CDR3 nucleotide sequence: TGTGCCACCTCCGGGACAGGAGGTCGCAATGAAAAACTGTTTTTT.

A single count supports this clone. V gene TRBV15 combines with J gene TRBJ2-7; D unresolved. The CDR3 is 16 amino acids. Germline V gene lookup returns CDR1 LNHNV and CDR2 YYDKDF (reference sequence). The germline V and J ends were trimmed by 3 bases and 0 bases, with 15 bases remaining between them. Here the CDR3 DNA reads TGTGCCACCAGCAGTTTAGGTGGGGAAAGCTCCTACGAGCAGTACTTC. Translation: CATSSLGGESSYEQYF. Full variable domain (remainder filled in from reference TRBV15 and TRBJ2-7): DAMVIQNPRYQVTQFGKPVTLSCSQTLNHNVMYWYQQKSSQAPKLLFHYYDKDFNNEADTPDNFQSRRPNTSFCFLDIRSPGLGDTAMYLCATSSLGGESSYEQYFGPGTRLTVT.

The chain carries TRBV25-1 and TRBJ2-7, with no clear D. With 2 bases removed from V and 4 bases from J, the gap between germline ends came to 6 bases. Looked up from germline, CDR1 is MGHDK and CDR2 is SYGVNS. This CDR3 has 12 residues. The CDR3 sequence: CASSELGYEQYF. The CDR3 coding sequence is TGTGCCAGCAGTGAACTGGGATACGAGCAGTACTTC.

This clone was detected only a few times. The chain recombines TRBV29-1 with TRBJ2-1; TRBD1 might be the D (5 bases). Deletions cut 4 bases from V and 7 bases from J, with 17 bases between. Germline-derived CDR1 and CDR2 are SQVTM and ANQGSEA. CDR3 length equals 14 residues. The CDR3 sequence: CSVVGGAFNNEQFF. CDR3 nucleotides: TGCAGCGTTGTCGGTGGGGCCTTCAATAATGAGCAGTTCTTC.

The gene calls are TRBV11-2 and TRBJ1-1; 8 bases match TRBD1. The CDR3 sequence is 16 residues long. Germline assignment: CDR1 SGHAT and CDR2 FQNNGV. With 3 bases clipped from V and 5 bases from J, the junction kept 11 bases outside the gene matches. Written as DNA, the CDR3 is TGTGCCAGCAGCTTCGAACCGACAGGGGTAGGAACTGAAGCTTTCTTT. Its protein product is CASSFEPTGVGTEAFF.

The chain links TRBV4-1 to TRBJ2-3; 10 nucleotides line up with TRBD1. The V gene's germline CDR1 is MGHRA and CDR2 YSYEKL. The ends lost 3 bases at V and 2 bases at J; junction bases unmatched: 8. CDR3 length: 17 amino acids. CDR3 protein: CASSQEPGQGYTDTQYF. The DNA of the CDR3 is TGCGCCAGCAGCCAGGAACCGGGACAGGGGTACACAGATACGCAGTATTTT.

The CDR3 DNA sequence: TGTGCCTGGGGGACAGGACCCACTGAAGCTTTCTTT. This sequence encodes CAWGTGPTEAFF. J is TRBJ1-1 and V is TRBV30, with TRBD1 identical over 8 bases. V trimming: 5 bases; J trimming: 4 bases; junction bases outside the gene matches: 3. Per the germline V gene, CDR1 is GTSNPN and CDR2 is SVGIG (reference sequence). The CDR3 covers 12 residues.

In regard to this clone: Additional DNA sequences in this sample encode the identical CDR3. CDR3 DNA: TGTGCCAGCAGTGAAGGTATCTACGAGCAGTACTTC. Amino acid sequence: CASSEGIYEQYF. V and J are TRBV2 and TRBJ2-7, with D hard to call. The V gene's germline CDR1 is SNHLY and CDR2 FYNNEI. Trimming took 1 base from V and 3 from J, leaving 4 bases between them. The CDR3 has 12 residues.

The chain employs TRBV29-1 and TRBJ1-2; D unresolved. Deletions cut 0 bases from V and 5 bases from J, with 7 bases between. Per the germline V gene, CDR1 is SQVTM and CDR2 is ANQGSEA. This CDR3 spans 12 amino acids. Here the CDR3 reads CSVEDTAYGYTF. The CDR3 nucleotides are TGCAGCGTTGAAGATACAGCTTATGGCTACACCTTC.

The chain recombines TRBV5-6 with TRBJ2-5; TRBD2 is a possible D gene (6 bases). The CDR3 length is 14 residues. Germline V lookup: CDR1 SGHDT, CDR2 YYEEEE. Trimming shortened V by 0 bases and J by 2 bases, and 8 bases separated the two germline ends. The CDR3: CASSLVGRQETQYF. Written as DNA, the CDR3 is TGTGCCAGCAGCTTGGTCGGGAGACAAGAGACCCAGTACTTC.

This chain connects TRBV29-1 to TRBJ1-2; D remains ambiguous. This CDR3 has 14 amino acids. V was clipped by 0 bases and J by 8 bases, with 16 bases between them. Germline V CDR1 and CDR2: SQVTM, ANQGSEA. CDR3 region: CSVEDVADSEGYTF. In nucleotides, the CDR3 is TGCAGCGTTGAAGATGTGGCAGACTCAGAGGGCTACACCTTC.

The chain combines TRBV11-1 with TRBJ2-1, with 9 bases matching TRBD2. The germline gives CDR1 SGHAT, CDR2 FQDESV (reference sequence). V was clipped by 3 bases and J by 6 bases; unmatched bases: 6. The CDR3 spans 15 residues. The CDR3 bases are TGTGCCAGCAGCTTGGCTAGCGGGGAGTTCAATGAGCAGTTCTTC. It translates to CASSLASGEFNEQFF.

The chain links TRBV14 to TRBJ2-1; possibly TRBD1 or TRBD2 for D (6 bases each). Germline V gene lookup returns CDR1 SGHDN and CDR2 FVKESK. The CDR3 is made up of 14 amino acids. With 2 bases removed from V and 6 bases from J, the gap between germline ends came to 11 bases. DNA of the CDR3: TGTGCCAGCAGCCAACAACAGGGAGGCAATGAGCAGTTCTTC. It encodes CASSQQQGGNEQFF.

This clone was seen a few times. The chain links TRBV30 to TRBJ2-7, with a weak D call TRBD1 (5 bases). In germline, CDR1 is GTSNPN, CDR2 SVGIG (reference sequence). Trimming removed 8 bases at V and 3 bases at J, with 23 bases between. There are 15 residues in the CDR3. CDR3 nucleotide sequence: TGTGCCGCCTGGGTCTTGAAGGGGCCCTTCTACGAGCAGTACTTC. It translates to CAAWVLKGPFYEQYF.

The chain has TRBV13 and TRBJ2-2, with 8 bases identical to TRBD2. There are 16 residues in the CDR3. The V segment lost 1 base and the J segment 10 bases; nucleotides outside the gene matches: 11. Per the germline V gene, CDR1 is PRHDT and CDR2 is FYEKMQ (reference sequence). DNA of the CDR3: TGTGCCAGCAGCTTAGACCAGGGACTAGGGGAGACGGAGCTGTTTTTT. Translating it yields CASSLDQGLGETELFF.

A few counts support this clone. The rearrangement joins TRBV19 to TRBJ2-1, with a weak D call TRBD2 (5 bases). Per germline, CDR1 LNHDA and CDR2 SQIVND (reference sequence). The V and J ends lost 7 bases and 7 bases respectively, with 14 bases between them. The CDR3 is 13 residues long. CDR3 protein: CASNLGSSNEQFF. The CDR3 DNA follows: TGTGCCAGTAATCTGGGGAGTTCGAATGAGCAGTTCTTC.

The chain couples TRBV7-8 to TRBJ2-1; D is unclear. This CDR3 region has 14 residues. Germline CDR1 and CDR2: SGHVS and FQNEAQ. The ends were cut back, 1 base at V and 6 bases at J, with 10 bases in the middle. In DNA form, the CDR3 reads TGTGCCAGCAGCTTAGGTAGGCTAGTCAATGAGCAGTTCTTC. It codes for CASSLGRLVNEQFF. Variable domain in full (rest from reference TRBV7-8 and TRBJ2-1): GAGVSQSPRYKVAKRGQDVALRCDPISGHVSLFWYQQALGQGPEFLTYFQNEAQLDKSGLPSDRFFAERPEGSVSTLKIQRTQQEDSAVYLCASSLGRLVNEQFFGPGTRLTVL.

The chain couples TRBV4-1 to TRBJ1-4, with D hard to call. This CDR3 has 17 amino acids. The V end lost 1 base, the J end lost 3 bases, and 15 bases lay between the germline ends. CDR1 and CDR2 (germline): MGHRA, YSYEKL. The DNA for the CDR3 is TGCGCCAGCAGCCAAGTTGAGGTCGGCAGTCCTAATGAAAAACTGTTTTTT. This sequence encodes CASSQVEVGSPNEKLFF.

The CDR3 DNA sequence: TGTGCCAGCAGCGTAGATCTGGAGACCCAGTACTTC. This encodes CASSVDLETQYF. V usage is TRBV9 and J usage is TRBJ2-5; D remains ambiguous. CDR1 and CDR2 (germline): SGDLS, YYNGEE. V lost 0 bases and J 5 bases, leaving 5 bases between the germline ends. The CDR3 is 12 residues long.

The genes are TRBV7-9 and TRBJ2-2; D is unresolved. Germline V gives CDR1 SEHNR, CDR2 FQNEAQ (reference sequence). V lost 0 bases, J lost 4 bases, and 6 bases lay in between. This CDR3 is built from 14 residues. The CDR3 DNA reads TGTGCCAGCAGCTTAGCGGGGATCACCGGGGAGCTGTTTTTT. Protein sequence: CASSLAGITGELFF.

V usage is TRBV29-1 and J usage is TRBJ1-2, with D possibly TRBD1 on 6 matching bases. Germline CDR1 is SQVTM and CDR2 is ANQGSEA. There are 13 residues in the CDR3. V lost 5 bases and J 6 bases, leaving 16 bases between the germline ends. The CDR3 protein is CSVPAGGQNGYTF. The CDR3 DNA is TGCAGCGTTCCAGCGGGGGGGCAAAATGGCTACACCTTC.

The chain is built from TRBV27 and TRBJ2-7; 7 bases map to TRBD1. The V gene's germline CDR1 is MNHEY and CDR2 SMNVEV (reference sequence). V trimming: 0 bases; J trimming: 0 bases; junction bases outside the gene matches: 2. The CDR3 spans 15 residues. The CDR3 sequence is CASSLSTGSSYEQYF. CDR3 bases: TGTGCCAGCAGTTTATCGACAGGGAGCTCCTACGAGCAGTACTTC.

In its sample, this clone was seen a few times. This chain uses TRBV29-1 with TRBJ1-2, with 7 bases fitting TRBD1. V dropped 2 bases and J dropped 6; count of bases not matched to a gene: 6. The CDR3 spans 13 residues. Germline CDR1 SQVTM, CDR2 ANQGSEA. The CDR3 sequence is CSVETDRVHGYTF. The CDR3 nucleotides read TGCAGCGTTGAAACTGACAGGGTCCATGGCTACACCTTC.

The chain uses TRBV27 and TRBJ2-1; 7 bases line up with TRBD2. V shed 6 bases and J 4 bases; nucleotides not matched to a gene: 0. This CDR3 spans 12 amino acids. Germline loops: CDR1 MNHEY, CDR2 SMNVEV (reference sequence). The CDR3 sequence is CASRGGYNEQFF. Written as DNA, the CDR3 is TGTGCCAGCAGGGGGGGGTACAATGAGCAGTTCTTC.

The chain couples TRBV19 to TRBJ1-5; no clear D. Germline lookup yields CDR1 LNHDA and CDR2 SQIVND (reference sequence). The CDR3 consists of 13 residues. With 3 bases removed from V and 1 base from J, the gap between germline ends came to 4 bases. The CDR3 DNA sequence: TGTGCCAGTAGTATCAAAAGCAATCAGCCCCAGCATTTT. Translated: CASSIKSNQPQHF.

V gene TRBV2 combines with J gene TRBJ1-1, with 9 bases matching TRBD1. This CDR3 has 18 residues. Germline V CDR1 and CDR2: SNHLY, FYNNEI. With V trimmed by 4 bases and J by 0 bases, 12 bases remained unmatched. CDR3 sequence reads: CASSGRDRVFVVNTEAFF. The CDR3 region has the DNA TGTGCCAGCAGTGGTAGGGACAGGGTTTTTGTCGTGAACACTGAAGCTTTCTTT.

J is TRBJ1-1 and V is TRBV7-2; unclear D gene. The CDR3 loop spans 14 amino acids. V was cut by 5 bases and J by 0 bases, with 10 bases left in between. Germline CDR1 is SGHTA and CDR2 is FQGNSA. The CDR3 loop reads CASSPLGMNTEAFF. In nucleotides, the CDR3 is TGTGCCAGCAGCCCCTTAGGAATGAACACTGAAGCTTTCTTT.

This clone was seen only once. V gene TRBV29-1 combines with J gene TRBJ1-2, with a tentative D call TRBD1 (5 bases). Trimming removed 8 bases at V and 5 bases at J, with 18 bases between. Germline V CDR1 and CDR2: SQVTM, ANQGSEA. CDR3 length equals 13 residues. CDR3 sequence (DNA): TGCAGCTCCGCACTACAGGAGAATTATGGCTACACCTTC. This encodes CSSALQENYGYTF.

This clone was observed a handful of times. The CDR3 nucleotides read TGCAGCGTTGTGGGGACAGAAAACACCGGGGAGCTGTTTTTT. This gives the protein CSVVGTENTGELFF. The J gene is TRBJ2-2, the V gene TRBV29-1, with 7 bases matching TRBD1. In germline, CDR1 is SQVTM, CDR2 ANQGSEA. This CDR3 has 14 amino acids. V was pared by 4 bases and J by 2 bases, with 4 bases of the junction left unmatched.